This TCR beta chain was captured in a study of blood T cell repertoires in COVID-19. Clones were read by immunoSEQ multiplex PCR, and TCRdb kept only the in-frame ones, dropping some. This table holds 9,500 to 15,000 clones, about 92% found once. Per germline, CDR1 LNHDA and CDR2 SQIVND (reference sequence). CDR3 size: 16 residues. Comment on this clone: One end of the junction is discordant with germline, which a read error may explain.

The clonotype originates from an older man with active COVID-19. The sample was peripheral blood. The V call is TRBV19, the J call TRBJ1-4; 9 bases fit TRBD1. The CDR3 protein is CASLPQGARLNGKLFF. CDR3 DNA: TGTGCCAGCCTTCCACAGGGGGCGCGTTTGAATGGAAAACTGTTTTTT. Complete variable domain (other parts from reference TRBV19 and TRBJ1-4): DGGITQSPKYLFRKEGQNVTLSCEQNLNHDAMYWYRQDPGQGLRLIYYSQIVNDFQKGDIAEGYSVSREKKESFPLTVTSAQKNPTAFYLCASLPQGARLNGKLFFGSGTQLSVL.